Listed here is a single T cell receptor beta chain. The antigen it recognizes is unknown. Base qualities were left out, and no much larger clone turns up one base away. Trimming accounts for 7 bases at V and 5 bases at J, while the number of junction bases matched to no gene is 13. According to the germline V gene, CDR1 reads MNHNS and CDR2 reads SASEGT. The CDR3 spans 17 residues, from the cysteine through the phenylalanine. Left in the record is the CDR3 DNA by itself, 51 bases read in frame from the first base. This record comes from a study of blood T cells in healthy people across ages (dated by TCRdb to between 2014 and 2017). For the study in its entirety: In model experiments, roughly one uniquely barcoded TCR beta cDNA molecule per two T cells was captured by template switching. Using deep sequencing normalized with unique cDNA molecular identifiers, the study measured how TCR beta repertoire diversity changes with age. The donors were split into four age groups: young (average around 17 years), middle-aged (roughly 40), aged (roughly 60) and long-lived (over 75). To avoid experimental bias, donors of different ages were randomly spread across the sequencing lanes. For two donors (one aged 18 to 30 and one aged 80 or older), the study analyzed two additional independent replicas of 1 million unique cDNA reads from the same blood draw.

The roughly 39 donors, aged roughly 6 to 95 years, were systemically healthy Caucasian individuals from Russia. About 9.1 milliliters of peripheral blood were collected from each donor into EDTA-treated Vacutainer tubes. Ficoll-Paque density-gradient centrifugation was used to isolate PBMCs, with at least 6.5 million per sample. Trizol reagent was used to extract total RNA from the PBMCs, yielding at least 5.5 micrograms per sample. For every donor, an aliquot of PBMCs went through flow cytometry to measure the percentages of naive CD45RAhigh/CD27high T cells. The research as a whole found: Because the CMV infection status of the donors was unknown, age-related changes in expanded clonotypes may potentially have been confounded. A strong correlation was found between observed TCR beta diversity and the percentage of naive T cells measured by flow cytometry. Compared with the aged group, the long-lived group had more naive CD4+ T cells, fewer expanded clones and increased TCR diversity, a pattern suggesting age selection. As age increased, observed TCR beta diversity per million T cells dropped in a roughly linear way, and a significant reduction was already evident by age 40. Total diversity estimates from one million sequenced T cells were considered lower bounds and underestimates. Because profiling used bulk unsorted PBMCs, naive and antigen-experienced compartments could not be compared conclusively.

The receptor library was made with 5' RACE. Sequencing was performed on an Illumina HiSeq 2500. A second PCR of about 6 to 11 cycles was run with a J-beta primer mix and a sample-barcoded 5' primer. A template-switch 5' adaptor carrying 12 random nucleotides introduced a unique molecular identifier onto each TCR beta cDNA molecule. At least 3 million CDR3-containing paired-end reads were obtained from each sample. All of the RNA was converted into first-strand cDNA using the Mint cDNA synthesis kit, with a TRBC-specific oligonucleotide serving as the primer. All cDNA was treated with uracil-DNA glycosylase and then went through a first 18-cycle PCR with the universal primers M1SS and BC2_uni_R. The authors' pipeline ran thus. Each sample was normalized by randomly selecting 1 million high-quality reads, each carrying a distinct molecular identifier. Instead of being binned into consensus sequences, reads with shared molecular identifiers were discarded. MiTCR, with a Q25 quality threshold and the strictest error-elimination algorithm, was used for CDR3 identification, clonotype clustering and error correction. Lower-bound total TCR beta diversity was estimated with a nonparametric unseen species model using Euler transformation. TCRdb reprocessed the public reads (quality trimming at Q25 with fastp, clone calling with MiXCR) and kept in-frame beta chains. Rows matching on CDR3 protein sequence are summarized as one entry with the most common DNA and genes. The V and J calls were determined by TCRdb, not by the authors. The sample table holds 700,000 to 850,000 distinct CDR3 sequences, of which about 55% were seen once. The leading ten clones occupy around 41% of the sample.

This sequence originates from a man older than 75 in good health. The rearrangement combines TRBV6-1 with TRBJ2-5; 13 junctional bases match TRBD2. The specimen was blood. DNA sequence: TGTGCCAGCACCCGGACTAGCGGGAGAGGTCCTCGGGAGACCCAGTACTTC. Translated, this gives CASTRTSGRGPRETQYF.